These T cell receptor beta chains were read from a single sample in a study of cytomegalovirus exposure and HLA in healthy donors. Using immunoSEQ multiplex PCR, the repertoire was profiled, and TCRdb retains in-frame clones only, with some absent. The sample is made up of around 140,000 clones, and the top ten hold about 1.7% of it. The sequenced material came from PBMCs. These TCRs come from a man aged 18 to 29 in good health and CMV-seronegative. CDR3s include the opening cysteine and the closing phenylalanine or tryptophan. Fields, in order: D gene, J gene, V gene, CDR3 protein, CDR3 DNA. A D gene is named only where the DNA matches it firmly.

D gene: TRBD1
J gene: TRBJ1-6
V gene: TRBV6-5
CDR3 protein: CASSYRGTGGISPLHF
CDR3 DNA: TGTGCCAGCAGTTACAGAGGGACAGGGGGTATTTCACCCCTCCACTTT

D gene: TRBD1
J gene: TRBJ2-1
V gene: TRBV11-2
CDR3 protein: CASSYRTGGGDEQFF
CDR3 DNA: TGTGCCAGCAGTTATAGGACAGGTGGAGGCGATGAGCAGTTCTTC

D gene: TRBD1
J gene: TRBJ1-4
V gene: TRBV28
CDR3 protein: CASRGQGQNEKLFF
CDR3 DNA: TGTGCCAGCAGGGGACAGGGTCAAAATGAAAAACTGTTTTTT

D gene: -
J gene: TRBJ2-2
V gene: TRBV29-1
CDR3 protein: CSVFTVQSGELFF
CDR3 DNA: TGCAGCGTTTTTACAGTCCAATCCGGGGAGCTGTTTTTT

D gene: -
J gene: TRBJ1-5
V gene: TRBV28
CDR3 protein: CASSFISASNQPQHF
CDR3 DNA: TGTGCCAGCAGTTTCATAAGCGCTAGCAATCAGCCCCAGCATTTT

D gene: -
J gene: TRBJ1-1
V gene: TRBV2
CDR3 protein: CASSNTEAFF
CDR3 DNA: TGTGCCAGCTCTAACACTGAAGCTTTCTTT

D gene: TRBD2
J gene: TRBJ2-3
V gene: TRBV10-3
CDR3 protein: CAITPGLGTDTQYF
CDR3 DNA: TGTGCCATCACCCCGGGACTAGGAACAGATACGCAGTATTTT

D gene: -
J gene: TRBJ2-3
V gene: TRBV10-3
CDR3 protein: CATRGRWGDTDTQYF
CDR3 DNA: TGTGCCACCCGAGGGCGGTGGGGGGACACAGATACGCAGTATTTT

D gene: TRBD2
J gene: TRBJ2-7
V gene: TRBV27
CDR3 protein: CASSFGGSSYEQYF
CDR3 DNA: TGTGCCAGCAGTTTCGGCGGGAGCTCCTACGAGCAGTACTTC

D gene: TRBD2
J gene: TRBJ2-3
V gene: TRBV6-4
CDR3 protein: CASSTSGTDTQYF
CDR3 DNA: TGTGCCAGCAGCACTAGCGGGACAGATACGCAGTATTTT

D gene: -
J gene: TRBJ1-1
V gene: TRBV15
CDR3 protein: CATSSTQGPPFF
CDR3 DNA: TGTGCCACCAGCAGTACACAGGGTCCGCCTTTCTTT

D gene: TRBD1
J gene: TRBJ2-2
V gene: TRBV19
CDR3 protein: CASSSRGLGTGELFF
CDR3 DNA: TGTGCCAGTAGTAGCAGGGGGCTAGGCACCGGGGAGCTGTTTTTT

D gene: TRBD2
J gene: TRBJ2-5
V gene: TRBV6-6
CDR3 protein: CASSYSGRVETQYF
CDR3 DNA: TGTGCCAGCAGTTACTCGGGGAGGGTAGAGACCCAGTACTTC

D gene: TRBD1
J gene: TRBJ2-7
V gene: TRBV11-3
CDR3 protein: CASSFGQGMDEQYF
CDR3 DNA: TGTGCCAGCAGCTTCGGACAGGGCATGGACGAGCAGTACTTC

D gene: TRBD1
J gene: TRBJ2-7
V gene: TRBV18
CDR3 protein: CASSPLSGTGVREQYF
CDR3 DNA: TGTGCCAGCTCACCCCTTTCCGGGACAGGGGTTCGCGAGCAGTACTTC

D gene: TRBD1
J gene: TRBJ1-1
V gene: TRBV23-1
CDR3 protein: CASGTGMNTEAFF
CDR3 DNA: TGCGCCAGCGGGACAGGCATGAACACTGAAGCTTTCTTT

D gene: TRBD2
J gene: TRBJ2-1
V gene: TRBV11-3
CDR3 protein: CASSSTNSGSNDEQFF
CDR3 DNA: TGTGCCAGCAGCTCGACTAATAGCGGGAGTAACGATGAGCAGTTCTTC

D gene: -
J gene: TRBJ2-4
V gene: TRBV7-9
CDR3 protein: CASSLSSEFRGTRKNIQYF
CDR3 DNA: TGTGCCAGCAGCTTATCTTCTGAGTTTAGAGGGACACGGAAAAACATTCAGTACTTC

D gene: TRBD1
J gene: TRBJ2-2
V gene: TRBV6-1
CDR3 protein: CASSEALLFAGRQGSRTGELFF
CDR3 DNA: TGTGCCAGCAGTGAAGCGCTTCTGTTTGCAGGTCGACAGGGAAGTCGAACCGGGGAGCTGTTTTTT

D gene: TRBD1
J gene: TRBJ1-5
V gene: TRBV5-1
CDR3 protein: CASSLEGQNQPQHF
CDR3 DNA: TGCGCCAGCAGCTTGGAGGGACAGAATCAGCCCCAGCATTTT

D gene: -
J gene: TRBJ2-1
V gene: TRBV29-1
CDR3 protein: CSVEVAADEQFF
CDR3 DNA: TGCAGCGTTGAAGTCGCGGCGGATGAGCAGTTCTTC

D gene: -
J gene: TRBJ1-4
V gene: TRBV4-1
CDR3 protein: CASSDSATNEKLFF
CDR3 DNA: TGCGCCAGCTCGGACTCTGCAACTAATGAAAAACTGTTTTTT

D gene: TRBD2
J gene: TRBJ2-1
V gene: TRBV7-3
CDR3 protein: CASSSRSGSSYNEQFF
CDR3 DNA: TGTGCCAGCAGCTCCCGGAGCGGGAGCTCCTACAATGAGCAGTTCTTC

D gene: -
J gene: TRBJ1-3
V gene: TRBV7-9
CDR3 protein: CASSRSRDSGNTIYF
CDR3 DNA: TGTGCCAGCAGCCGTTCGCGCGACTCTGGAAACACCATATATTTT

D gene: -
J gene: TRBJ2-1
V gene: TRBV7-2
CDR3 protein: CASSFPVLSSYNEQFF
CDR3 DNA: TGTGCCAGCAGCTTTCCGGTGCTTAGCTCCTACAATGAGCAGTTCTTC

D gene: -
J gene: TRBJ1-2
V gene: TRBV6-1
CDR3 protein: CASSGRGYGYTF
CDR3 DNA: TGTGCCAGCAGTGGCAGGGGTTATGGCTACACCTTC

D gene: TRBD1
J gene: TRBJ2-7
V gene: TRBV14
CDR3 protein: CASSPWDSPYEQYF
CDR3 DNA: TGTGCCAGCAGCCCGTGGGACAGTCCCTACGAGCAGTACTTC

D gene: TRBD2
J gene: TRBJ2-3
V gene: TRBV27
CDR3 protein: CASQREEKTDTQYF
CDR3 DNA: TGTGCCAGCCAGCGGGAGGAAAAAACAGATACGCAGTATTTT

D gene: -
J gene: TRBJ2-7
V gene: TRBV28
CDR3 protein: CASSLAAYEQYF
CDR3 DNA: TGTGCCAGCAGTTTAGCGGCCTACGAGCAGTACTTC

D gene: TRBD2
J gene: TRBJ2-5
V gene: TRBV18
CDR3 protein: CASSPLGTSGSRAQYF
CDR3 DNA: TGTGCCAGCTCACCACTTGGGACTAGCGGGAGTAGGGCCCAGTACTTC

D gene: TRBD2
J gene: TRBJ2-3
V gene: TRBV28
CDR3 protein: CASSLAGGGDTQYF
CDR3 DNA: TGTGCCAGCAGTTTGGCGGGAGGGGGTGATACGCAGTATTTT

D gene: -
J gene: TRBJ2-5
V gene: TRBV5-5
CDR3 protein: CASSLVAWQGETQYF
CDR3 DNA: TGTGCCAGCAGCTTGGTGGCTTGGCAGGGAGAGACCCAGTACTTC

D gene: TRBD2
J gene: TRBJ2-7
V gene: TRBV7-6
CDR3 protein: CASSHKAVSSGRLGEQYF
CDR3 DNA: TGTGCCAGCAGCCATAAGGCTGTGAGTAGCGGGAGATTGGGCGAGCAGTACTTC

D gene: -
J gene: TRBJ1-4
V gene: TRBV4-1
CDR3 protein: CASSHSQGLAEKLFF
CDR3 DNA: TGCGCCAGCAGCCACAGCCAGGGATTGGCTGAAAAACTGTTTTTT

D gene: TRBD1
J gene: TRBJ2-7
V gene: TRBV18
CDR3 protein: CASSPSGQGTVYYEQYF
CDR3 DNA: TGTGCCAGCTCACCATCGGGACAGGGAACGGTATACTACGAGCAGTACTTC

D gene: -
J gene: TRBJ1-2
V gene: TRBV6-5
CDR3 protein: CASSPLGSNYGYTF
CDR3 DNA: TGTGCCAGCAGCCCCCTCGGGAGTAACTATGGCTACACCTTC

D gene: -
J gene: TRBJ2-2
V gene: TRBV6-5
CDR3 protein: CASGGRAAGELFF
CDR3 DNA: TGTGCCAGCGGAGGGAGAGCGGCCGGGGAGCTGTTTTTT

D gene: -
J gene: TRBJ2-2
V gene: TRBV11-2
CDR3 protein: CASSLGWAGWTGELFF
CDR3 DNA: TGTGCCAGCAGCTTAGGGTGGGCAGGGTGGACCGGGGAGCTGTTTTTT

D gene: TRBD2
J gene: TRBJ2-7
V gene: TRBV5-3
CDR3 protein: CARSLAGSSGPYEQYF
CDR3 DNA: TGTGCCAGAAGCTTGGCCGGAAGTAGCGGGCCTTACGAGCAGTACTTC

D gene: TRBD1
J gene: TRBJ1-5
V gene: TRBV10-2
CDR3 protein: CASRDRVYQPQHF
CDR3 DNA: TGCGCCAGCAGGGACAGGGTATATCAGCCCCAGCATTTT

D gene: -
J gene: TRBJ2-1
V gene: TRBV6-5
CDR3 protein: CASSKTGPYNEQFF
CDR3 DNA: TGTGCCAGCAGCAAGACAGGCCCGTACAATGAGCAGTTCTTC

D gene: TRBD1
J gene: TRBJ1-1
V gene: TRBV5-6
CDR3 protein: CASKLGRFSDRQAFF
CDR3 DNA: TGTGCCAGCAAGCTTGGGCGTTTTTCGGACAGGCAAGCTTTCTTT

D gene: -
J gene: TRBJ2-1
V gene: TRBV18
CDR3 protein: CASSNLEGGEQFF
CDR3 DNA: TGTGCCAGCTCAAACCTCGAAGGGGGTGAGCAGTTCTTC

D gene: TRBD1
J gene: TRBJ1-1
V gene: TRBV4-1
CDR3 protein: CASSPGQGVNTEAFF
CDR3 DNA: TGCGCCAGCAGCCCTGGACAGGGGGTGAACACTGAAGCTTTCTTT

D gene: -
J gene: TRBJ1-5
V gene: TRBV19
CDR3 protein: CAGDPWPVLIGPQHF
CDR3 DNA: TGTGCCGGTGATCCTTGGCCAGTACTAATAGGGCCCCAGCATTTT

D gene: -
J gene: TRBJ1-3
V gene: TRBV4-2
CDR3 protein: CASSQDDKKTGNTIYF
CDR3 DNA: TGTGCCAGCAGCCAAGATGACAAGAAGACTGGAAACACCATATATTTT

D gene: TRBD1
J gene: TRBJ1-1
V gene: TRBV10-3
CDR3 protein: CAISWDRATEAFF
CDR3 DNA: TGTGCCATCAGTTGGGACAGGGCCACTGAAGCTTTCTTT

D gene: -
J gene: TRBJ1-2
V gene: TRBV19
CDR3 protein: CASLDRSYGYTF
CDR3 DNA: TGTGCCAGCCTCGACAGGAGCTATGGCTACACCTTC

D gene: -
J gene: TRBJ2-7
V gene: TRBV5-4
CDR3 protein: CASSSTQPPYEQYF
CDR3 DNA: TGTGCCAGCAGCTCGACTCAACCGCCCTACGAGCAGTACTTC

D gene: -
J gene: TRBJ2-7
V gene: TRBV7-2
CDR3 protein: CASSRSGYEQYF
CDR3 DNA: TGTGCCAGCAGCCGCTCTGGTTACGAGCAGTACTTC

D gene: TRBD1
J gene: TRBJ1-1
V gene: TRBV30
CDR3 protein: CAWTRDRLAFF
CDR3 DNA: TGTGCCTGGACCCGGGACAGGTTGGCTTTCTTT

D gene: TRBD2
J gene: TRBJ2-2
V gene: TRBV10-2
CDR3 protein: CASILTSGESQGLFF
CDR3 DNA: TGCGCCAGCATTTTGACTAGCGGGGAGTCCCAGGGGCTGTTTTTT

D gene: -
J gene: TRBJ2-3
V gene: TRBV7-9
CDR3 protein: CASSYPLDTQYF
CDR3 DNA: TGTGCCAGCAGCTATCCCCTGGATACGCAGTATTTT

D gene: TRBD1
J gene: TRBJ1-1
V gene: TRBV2
CDR3 protein: CASSALGQLTEAFF
CDR3 DNA: TGTGCCAGCAGTGCCTTGGGACAGCTCACTGAAGCTTTCTTT

D gene: -
J gene: TRBJ1-4
V gene: TRBV5-1
CDR3 protein: CASSRTGMTNEKLFF
CDR3 DNA: TGCGCCAGCAGTCGTACAGGAATGACTAATGAAAAACTGTTTTTT

D gene: -
J gene: TRBJ1-2
V gene: TRBV27
CDR3 protein: CASSSGHRLYGYTF
CDR3 DNA: TGTGCCAGCAGTTCCGGACATCGCCTCTATGGCTACACCTTC

D gene: TRBD2
J gene: TRBJ2-1
V gene: TRBV9
CDR3 protein: CASSVDGAGGNEQFF
CDR3 DNA: TGTGCCAGCAGCGTAGACGGAGCGGGAGGCAATGAGCAGTTCTTC